The clone carrying this TCR beta chain is labeled medium-sized. V dropped 4 bases and J dropped 4; count of bases not matched to a gene: 5. This CDR3 is 15 amino acids long. Germline lookup yields CDR1 SEHNR and CDR2 FQNEAQ (reference sequence). In TCRdb, the PCR reads were re-called with MiXCR into one record per CDR3 protein. Altogether around 11,000 distinct CDR3 sequences are present, roughly a quarter being singletons, with the ten largest covering about 9%. This specimen belongs to a study of immune characterization of retroperitoneal liposarcoma. This TCR was sampled from a male donor with retroperitoneal liposarcoma. Sequences were obtained from tumor tissue. The chain employs TRBV7-9 and TRBJ2-1; 9 bases line up with TRBD2. CDR3 sequence (DNA): TGTGCCAGCAGCTCTTTAGCGGGGGTATACAATGAGCAGTTCTTC. It translates to CASSSLAGVYNEQFF.